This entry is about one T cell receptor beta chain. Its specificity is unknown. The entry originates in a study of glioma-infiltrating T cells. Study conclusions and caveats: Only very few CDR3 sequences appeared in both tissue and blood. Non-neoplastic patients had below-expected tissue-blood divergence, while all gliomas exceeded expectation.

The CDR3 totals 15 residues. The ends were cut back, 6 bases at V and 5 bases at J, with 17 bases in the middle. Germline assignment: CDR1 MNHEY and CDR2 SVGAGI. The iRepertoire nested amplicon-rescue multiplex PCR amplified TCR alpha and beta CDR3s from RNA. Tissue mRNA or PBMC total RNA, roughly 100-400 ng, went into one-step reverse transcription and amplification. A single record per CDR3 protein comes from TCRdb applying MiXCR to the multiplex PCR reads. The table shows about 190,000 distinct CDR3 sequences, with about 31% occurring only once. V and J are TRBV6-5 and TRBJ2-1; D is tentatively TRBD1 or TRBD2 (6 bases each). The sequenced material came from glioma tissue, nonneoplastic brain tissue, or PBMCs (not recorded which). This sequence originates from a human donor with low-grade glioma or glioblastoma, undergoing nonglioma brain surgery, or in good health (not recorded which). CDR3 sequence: CASRDSGAFNNEQFF. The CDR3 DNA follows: TGTGCCAGCAGAGATTCGGGGGCTTTCAACAATGAGCAGTTCTTC.